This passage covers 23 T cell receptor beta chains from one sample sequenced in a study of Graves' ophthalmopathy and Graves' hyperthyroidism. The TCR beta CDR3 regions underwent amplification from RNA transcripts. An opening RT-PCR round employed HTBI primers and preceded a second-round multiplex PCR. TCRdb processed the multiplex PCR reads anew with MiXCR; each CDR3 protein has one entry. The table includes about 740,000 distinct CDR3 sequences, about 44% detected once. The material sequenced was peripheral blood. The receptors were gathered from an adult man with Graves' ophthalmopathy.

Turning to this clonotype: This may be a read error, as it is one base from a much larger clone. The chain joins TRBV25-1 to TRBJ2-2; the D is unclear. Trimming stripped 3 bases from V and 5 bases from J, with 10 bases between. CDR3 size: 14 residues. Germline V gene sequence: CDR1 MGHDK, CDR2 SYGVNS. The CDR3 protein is CASSEGGTTGELFF. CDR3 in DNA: TGTGCCAGCAGTGAGGGTGGAACGACCGGGGAGCTGTTTTTT.

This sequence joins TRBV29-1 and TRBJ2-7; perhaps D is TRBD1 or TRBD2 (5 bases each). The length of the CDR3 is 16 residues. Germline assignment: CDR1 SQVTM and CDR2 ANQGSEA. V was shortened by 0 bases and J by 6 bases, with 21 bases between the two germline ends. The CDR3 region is CSVEDRHGTDSAEQYF. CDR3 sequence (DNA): TGCAGCGTTGAAGACCGACACGGGACCGATTCTGCCGAGCAGTACTTC.

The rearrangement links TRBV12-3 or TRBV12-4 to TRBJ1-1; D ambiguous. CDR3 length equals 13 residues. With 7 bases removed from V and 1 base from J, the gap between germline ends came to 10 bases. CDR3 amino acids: CASTQWENTEAFF. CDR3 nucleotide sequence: TGTGCCAGCACCCAATGGGAGAACACTGAAGCTTTCTTT.

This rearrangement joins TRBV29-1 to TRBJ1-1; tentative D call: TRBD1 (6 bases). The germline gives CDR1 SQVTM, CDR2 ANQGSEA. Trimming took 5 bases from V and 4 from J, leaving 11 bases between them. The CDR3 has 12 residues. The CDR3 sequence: CSVQGIGTEAFF. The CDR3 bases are TGCAGCGTTCAGGGGATTGGCACTGAAGCTTTCTTT.

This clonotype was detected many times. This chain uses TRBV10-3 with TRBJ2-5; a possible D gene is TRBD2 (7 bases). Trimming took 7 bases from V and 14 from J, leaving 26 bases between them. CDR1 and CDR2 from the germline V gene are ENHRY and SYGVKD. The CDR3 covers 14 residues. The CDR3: CAITGGGGPFTEYF. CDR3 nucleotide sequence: TGTGCCATCACGGGCGGCGGGGGCCCCTTCACTGAATACTTC.

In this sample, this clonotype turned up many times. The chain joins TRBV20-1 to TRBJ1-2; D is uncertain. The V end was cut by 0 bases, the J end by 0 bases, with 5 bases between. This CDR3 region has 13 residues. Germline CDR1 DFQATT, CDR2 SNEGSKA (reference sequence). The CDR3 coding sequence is TGCAGTGCTAGAGAAGGTTCTAACTATGGCTACACCTTC. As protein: CSAREGSNYGYTF.

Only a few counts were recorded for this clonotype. The CDR3 protein is CSASLRGGPNEKLFF. CDR3 DNA sequence: TGCAGTGCTAGCCTTCGCGGAGGGCCTAATGAAAAACTGTTTTTT. The rearrangement joins TRBV20-1 to TRBJ1-4; D gene uncertain. V was cut by 3 bases and J by 3 bases, with 14 bases left in between. CDR1 and CDR2 (germline): DFQATT, SNEGSKA (reference sequence). The CDR3 consists of 15 residues.

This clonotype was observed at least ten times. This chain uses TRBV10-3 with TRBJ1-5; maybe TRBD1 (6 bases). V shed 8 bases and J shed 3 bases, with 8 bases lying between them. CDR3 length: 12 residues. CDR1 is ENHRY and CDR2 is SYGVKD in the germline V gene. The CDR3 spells CAIQGTNQPQHF. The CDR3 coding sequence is TGTGCCATCCAGGGGACCAATCAGCCCCAGCATTTT.

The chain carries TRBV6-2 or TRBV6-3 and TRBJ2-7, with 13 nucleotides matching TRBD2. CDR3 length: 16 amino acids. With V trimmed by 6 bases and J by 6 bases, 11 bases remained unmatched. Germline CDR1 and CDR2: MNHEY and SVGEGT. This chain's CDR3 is CASSPLAGGRVGEQYF. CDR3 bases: TGTGCCAGCAGCCCACTAGCGGGAGGGCGCGTCGGCGAGCAGTACTTC.

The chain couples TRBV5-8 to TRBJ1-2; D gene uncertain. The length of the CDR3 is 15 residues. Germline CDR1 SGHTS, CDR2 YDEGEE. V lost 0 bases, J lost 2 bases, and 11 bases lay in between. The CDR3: CASSLEAAANYGYTF. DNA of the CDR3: TGTGCCAGCAGCTTGGAGGCGGCAGCAAACTATGGCTACACCTTC.

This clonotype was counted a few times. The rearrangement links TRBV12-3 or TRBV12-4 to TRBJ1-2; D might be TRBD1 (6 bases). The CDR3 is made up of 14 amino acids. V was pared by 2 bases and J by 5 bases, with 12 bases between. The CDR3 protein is CASSLLGRGYGYTF. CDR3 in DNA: TGTGCCAGCAGTTTACTAGGCAGGGGTTATGGCTACACCTTC.

For the CDR3, the DNA is TGTGCCAGCAGCCAAGTGCGGGACAGGAACACCGGGGAGCTGTTTTTT. As protein: CASSQVRDRNTGELFF. This rearrangement joins TRBV25-1 to TRBJ2-2; tentative D call: TRBD1 (7 bases). The V and J ends lost 6 bases and 1 base respectively, with 15 bases between them. Germline V gene sequence: CDR1 MGHDK, CDR2 SYGVNS. This CDR3 has 16 residues.

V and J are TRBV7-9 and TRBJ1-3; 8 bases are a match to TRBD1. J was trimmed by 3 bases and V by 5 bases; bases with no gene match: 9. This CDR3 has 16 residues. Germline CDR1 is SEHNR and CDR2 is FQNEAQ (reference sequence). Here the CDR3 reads CASSLSQGAFGNTIYF. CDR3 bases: TGTGCCAGCAGCCTTTCCCAGGGGGCGTTTGGAAACACCATATATTTT.

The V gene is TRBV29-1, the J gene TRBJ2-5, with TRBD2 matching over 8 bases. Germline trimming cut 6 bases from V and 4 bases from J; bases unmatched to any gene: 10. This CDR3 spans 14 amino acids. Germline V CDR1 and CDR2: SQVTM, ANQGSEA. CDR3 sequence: CSVLGLVSPETQYF. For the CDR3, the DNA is TGCAGCGTCCTGGGACTAGTCTCGCCAGAGACCCAGTACTTC.

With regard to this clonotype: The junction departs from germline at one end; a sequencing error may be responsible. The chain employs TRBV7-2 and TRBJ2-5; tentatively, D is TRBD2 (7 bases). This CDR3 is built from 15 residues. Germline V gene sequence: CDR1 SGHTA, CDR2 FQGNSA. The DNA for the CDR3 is TGCGCCAGCAGCTACCCGGGGGCCGGGAGGGAGACCCAGTACTTC. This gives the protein CASSYPGAGRETQYF.

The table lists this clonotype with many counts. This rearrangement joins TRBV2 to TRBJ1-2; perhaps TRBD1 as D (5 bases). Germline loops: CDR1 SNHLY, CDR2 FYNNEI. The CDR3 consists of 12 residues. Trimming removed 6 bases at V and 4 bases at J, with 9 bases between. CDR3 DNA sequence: TGTGCCAGCAGCCAAGACAGCTATGGCTACACCTTC. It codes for CASSQDSYGYTF.

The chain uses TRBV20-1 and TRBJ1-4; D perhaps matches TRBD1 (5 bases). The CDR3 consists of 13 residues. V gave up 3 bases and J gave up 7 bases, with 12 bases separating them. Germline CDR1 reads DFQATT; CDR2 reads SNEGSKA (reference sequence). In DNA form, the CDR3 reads TGCAGTGCTAGGGGGGGTACGGCTGAAAAACTGTTTTTT. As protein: CSARGGTAEKLFF.

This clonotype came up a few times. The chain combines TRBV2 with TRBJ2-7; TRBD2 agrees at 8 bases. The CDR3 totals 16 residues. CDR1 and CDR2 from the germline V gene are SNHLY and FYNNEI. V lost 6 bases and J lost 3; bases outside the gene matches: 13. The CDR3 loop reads CASSTQPTSGHYEQYF. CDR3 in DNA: TGTGCCAGCAGCACCCAACCAACTAGCGGACACTACGAGCAGTACTTC.

Here the CDR3 reads CASSSGGAWAEQYF. DNA of the CDR3: TGTGCCAGCAGCTCAGGGGGGGCCTGGGCCGAGCAGTACTTC. J is TRBJ2-7 and V is TRBV7-9; D could derive from TRBD1 or TRBD2 (7 bases each). The V gene's germline CDR1 is SEHNR and CDR2 FQNEAQ (reference sequence). The CDR3 has 14 residues. Trimming removed 4 bases at V and 6 bases at J, with 16 bases between.

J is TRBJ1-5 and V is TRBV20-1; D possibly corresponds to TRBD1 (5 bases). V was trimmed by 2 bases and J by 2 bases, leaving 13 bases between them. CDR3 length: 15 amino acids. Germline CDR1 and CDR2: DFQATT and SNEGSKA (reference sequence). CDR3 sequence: CSARKRGVGNQPQHF. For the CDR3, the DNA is TGCAGTGCTAGAAAAAGAGGGGTTGGCAATCAGCCCCAGCATTTT.

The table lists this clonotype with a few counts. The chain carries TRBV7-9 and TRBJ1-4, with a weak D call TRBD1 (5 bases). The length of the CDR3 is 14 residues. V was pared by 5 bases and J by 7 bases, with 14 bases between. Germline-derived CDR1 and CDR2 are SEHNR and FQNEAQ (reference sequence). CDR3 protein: CASSTGSGGEKLFF. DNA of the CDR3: TGTGCCAGCAGCACCGGGTCCGGGGGTGAAAAACTGTTTTTT.

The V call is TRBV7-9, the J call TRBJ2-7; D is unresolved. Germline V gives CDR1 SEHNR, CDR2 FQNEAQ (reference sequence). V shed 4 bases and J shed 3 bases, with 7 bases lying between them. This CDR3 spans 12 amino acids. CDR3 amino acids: CASSYGHYEQYF. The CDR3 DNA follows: TGTGCCAGCAGCTACGGGCACTACGAGCAGTACTTC.

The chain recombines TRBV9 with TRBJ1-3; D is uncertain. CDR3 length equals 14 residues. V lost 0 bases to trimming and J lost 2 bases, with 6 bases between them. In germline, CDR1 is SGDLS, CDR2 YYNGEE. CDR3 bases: TGTGCCAGCAGCGTAGAGGTTGCTGGAAACACCATATATTTT. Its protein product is CASSVEVAGNTIYF.